A single T cell receptor beta chain is shown here with its context. The target antigen is unknown. The germline V gene has CDR1 SEHNR and CDR2 FQNEAQ (reference sequence). The CDR3 has 15 amino acids. The V end lost 1 base, the J end lost 8 bases, and 12 bases lay between the germline ends. The source of the sample is a study of blood T cells in healthy people across ages. PCR was performed a second time for about 6 to 12 cycles using a sample-barcoded 5' primer and a J-beta primer mix. TCRdb processed the 5' RACE reads anew with MiXCR; each CDR3 protein has one entry. The table lists 1.2 million to 1.5 million distinct CDR3 sequences, about 43% of them singletons. No fewer than 5.5 micrograms of total RNA were isolated from every sample. Whole-study results and caveats: Any conclusive comparison of naive versus antigen-experienced cells was prevented by using unsorted PBMCs.

This chain uses TRBV7-9 with TRBJ1-6; no clear D. The receptor was isolated from a woman under 30 in good health. Specimen: blood. CDR3 loop: CASSLGSLKDSPLHF. The CDR3 DNA reads TGTGCCAGCAGCTTAGGGTCGCTCAAGGATTCACCCCTCCACTTT.